This TCR beta chain was retrieved from a study of Graves' ophthalmopathy and Graves' hyperthyroidism. Notes on the study in general: Detection in blood was also observed for most expanded thyroid clonotypes above 0.001 frequency.

RNA transcripts were the source from which TCR beta CDR3 regions were amplified. HTBI primers primed a first-round RT-PCR, and a second-round multiplex PCR followed. TCRdb re-analysed the multiplex PCR reads in MiXCR, keeping a single row per CDR3 protein. The repertoire holds more than 1,000,000 distinct CDR3 sequences, with 35% to 45% as singletons. In its sample, this clonotype was seen many times. Its antigen is unidentified. This sequence originates from an adult man with Graves' hyperthyroidism. Input material: peripheral blood or thyroid tissue (not recorded which).

CDR3 in amino acids: CASSEGGTNQPQHF. CDR3 sequence (DNA): TGTGCCAGCTCAGAGGGCGGAACCAATCAGCCCCAGCATTTT. This rearrangement joins TRBV9 to TRBJ1-5; no definite D call. In germline, CDR1 is SGDLS, CDR2 YYNGEE. Trimming took 7 bases from V and 3 from J, leaving 14 bases between them. The CDR3 is 14 residues long.